The TCR beta chain under discussion was sequenced for a study of relationships among human T cell subsets. Study results and limitations: Over 50% of CD8+ cytotoxic sequences came from clones with over 100 reads. Bead sorting may have left some CD4+CD8+ double-positive cells.

A few counts support this clonotype. Antigen specificity is unknown. Th1 cells were collected as flow-through following bead selections for CD25, CD56 and CD294. The T cell receptor alpha and beta CDR3 regions were amplified from mRNA by semiquantitative ARM-PCR. Tagged nested gene-specific primers were used first, then communal superprimers amplified exponentially. Nested primers were removed by exonuclease before the second PCR round. TCRdb re-called the multiplex PCR reads through MiXCR, storing one row per CDR3 protein. This repertoire shows 10,000 to 15,000 distinct CDR3 sequences, approximately 67% found once; its top ten account for just under 30%. Germline V gene lookup returns CDR1 ENHRY and CDR2 SYGVKD. The CDR3 length is 15 residues. V dropped 3 bases and J dropped 7 bases, with 16 bases sitting between them.

Source material: CD4+ Th1 cells sorted from blood. The chain links TRBV10-3 to TRBJ1-5; the D gene is possibly TRBD1 (6 bases). The receptor was derived from a man aged 40-55 years in good health. CDR3 coding DNA: TGTGCCATCAGTGACGGCAGGGGACGTAAACAGCCCCAGCATTTT. Its protein product is CAISDGRGRKQPQHF.